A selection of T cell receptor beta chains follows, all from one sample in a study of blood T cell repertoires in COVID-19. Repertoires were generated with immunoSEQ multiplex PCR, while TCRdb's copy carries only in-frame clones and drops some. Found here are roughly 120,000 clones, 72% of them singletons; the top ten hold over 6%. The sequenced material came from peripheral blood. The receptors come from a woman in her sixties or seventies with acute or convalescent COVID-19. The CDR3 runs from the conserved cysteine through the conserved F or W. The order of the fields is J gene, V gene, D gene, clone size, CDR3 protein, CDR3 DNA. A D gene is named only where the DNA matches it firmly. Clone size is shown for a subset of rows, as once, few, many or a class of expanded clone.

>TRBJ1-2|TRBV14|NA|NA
CASSQEIPGGANYGYTF
TGTGCCAGCAGCCAAGAAATTCCCGGAGGGGCTAACTACGGCTACACCTTC
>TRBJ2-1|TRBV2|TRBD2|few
CASSKGLAGQDEQFF
TGTGCCAGCAGTAAGGGACTAGCGGGGCAGGATGAGCAGTTCTTC
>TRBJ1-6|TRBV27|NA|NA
CASSFAGGGSPLHF
TGTGCCAGCAGTTTTGCGGGGGGTGGTTCACCCCTCCACTTT
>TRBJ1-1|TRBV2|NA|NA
CASMRKRAEAFF
TGTGCCAGCATGCGGAAGAGGGCTGAAGCTTTCTTT
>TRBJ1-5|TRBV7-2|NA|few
CASSLGVNQPQHF
TGTGCCAGCAGCTTAGGCGTCAATCAGCCCCAGCATTTT
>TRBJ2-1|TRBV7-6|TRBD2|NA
CASSLTSGGASSYNEQFF
TGTGCCAGCAGCTTGACTAGCGGGGGGGCCAGCTCCTACAATGAGCAGTTCTTC
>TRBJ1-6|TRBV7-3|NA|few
CASSLYRDNSPLHF
TGTGCCAGCAGCTTGTACAGGGATAATTCACCCCTCCACTTT
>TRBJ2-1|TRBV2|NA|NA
CASGFKIDSNEQFF
TGTGCCAGCGGGTTTAAAATCGACTCCAATGAGCAGTTCTTC
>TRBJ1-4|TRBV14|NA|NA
CASSQGGNEKLFF
TGTGCCAGCAGCCAAGGAGGAAATGAAAAACTGTTTTTT
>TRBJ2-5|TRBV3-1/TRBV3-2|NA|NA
CASSQDLDSPKETQYF
TGTGCCAGCAGCCAAGATCTGGACAGCCCCAAAGAGACCCAGTACTTC
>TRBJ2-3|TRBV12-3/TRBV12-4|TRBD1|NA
CASSPTGPDTQYF
TGTGCCAGCAGCCCGACAGGGCCAGATACGCAGTATTTT
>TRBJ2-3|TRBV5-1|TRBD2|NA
CASSSTSGGNADTQYF
TGCGCCAGCAGCTCCACTAGCGGGGGGAACGCAGATACGCAGTATTTT
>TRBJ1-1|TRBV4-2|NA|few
CASSQALQGEAFF
TGTGCCAGCAGCCAAGCTTTACAGGGAGAGGCTTTCTTT
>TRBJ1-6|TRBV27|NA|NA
CASSPLQGNSPLHF
TGTGCCAGCAGCCCCTTACAGGGAAATTCACCCCTCCACTTT
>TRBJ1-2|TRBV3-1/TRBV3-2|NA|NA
CASSRTSVDGYTF
TGTGCCAGCAGCCGTACATCCGTGGATGGCTACACCTTC
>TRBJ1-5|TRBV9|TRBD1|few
CASSGPGGAGQPQHF
TGTGCCAGCAGCGGACCAGGGGGCGCGGGTCAGCCCCAGCATTTT
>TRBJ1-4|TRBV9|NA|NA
CASSGRPGQPLGKLFF
TGTGCCAGCAGCGGGCGGCCCGGACAGCCCTTGGGAAAACTGTTTTTT
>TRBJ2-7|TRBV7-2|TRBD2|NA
CASSQGLTKQYF
TGTGCCAGCAGCCAGGGACTAACTAAGCAGTACTTC
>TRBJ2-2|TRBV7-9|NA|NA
CASSLFSGELFF
TGTGCCAGCAGCTTATTCTCCGGGGAGCTGTTTTTT
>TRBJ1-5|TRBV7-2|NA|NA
CASSPPGGSSNQPQHF
TGTGCCAGCAGCCCCCCCGGAGGGTCTAGCAATCAGCCCCAGCATTTT
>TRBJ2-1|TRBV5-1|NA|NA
CASSLQGFGYNEQFF
TGCGCCAGCAGCTTACAGGGCTTTGGTTACAATGAGCAGTTCTTC
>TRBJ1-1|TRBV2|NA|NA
CASGPIVGGTEAFF
TGTGCCAGCGGTCCGATCGTGGGGGGGACTGAAGCTTTCTTT
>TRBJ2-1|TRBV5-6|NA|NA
CASSLYPVQFYNEQFF
TGTGCCAGCAGCTTGTATCCAGTACAATTCTACAATGAGCAGTTCTTC
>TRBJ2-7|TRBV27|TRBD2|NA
CASKGLAGGVTYEQYF
TGTGCCAGCAAGGGACTAGCGGGGGGAGTTACCTACGAGCAGTACTTC
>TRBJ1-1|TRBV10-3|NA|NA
CAISDTSGEAFF
TGTGCCATCAGTGACACCTCCGGTGAAGCTTTCTTT
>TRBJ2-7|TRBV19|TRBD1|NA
CASSRDRADHEQYF
TGTGCCAGTAGTCGGGACAGGGCCGACCACGAGCAGTACTTC
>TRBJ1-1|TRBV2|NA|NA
CASRLDSDTEAFF
TGTGCCAGCAGATTGGACAGCGACACTGAAGCTTTCTTT
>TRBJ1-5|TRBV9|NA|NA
CASSVDRVAHF
TGTGCCAGCAGCGTAGACAGGGTGGCCCATTTT
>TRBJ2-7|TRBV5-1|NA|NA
CASSLGGQSSYEQYF
TGCGCCAGCAGCTTGGGTGGACAGAGTAGCTACGAGCAGTACTTC
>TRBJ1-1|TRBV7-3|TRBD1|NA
CASSPDRERATEAFF
TGTGCCAGCAGCCCAGACAGGGAGAGAGCCACTGAAGCTTTCTTT
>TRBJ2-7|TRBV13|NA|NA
CASSLKEYYEQYF
TGTGCCAGCAGCTTAAAGGAGTACTACGAGCAGTACTTC
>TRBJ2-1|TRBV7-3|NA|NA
CASSLEGSGEQFF
TGTGCCAGCAGCTTAGAGGGTTCAGGTGAGCAGTTCTTC
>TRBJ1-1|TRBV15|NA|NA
CATSRDLGVGTEAFF
TGTGCCACCAGCAGAGATTTGGGAGTGGGCACTGAAGCTTTCTTT
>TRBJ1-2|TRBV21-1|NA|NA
CASSKGGDRDYGYTF
TGTGCCAGCAGCAAAGGGGGGGACAGGGACTATGGCTACACCTTC
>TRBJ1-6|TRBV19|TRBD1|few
CASSIRGTGGNSPLHF
TGTGCCAGTAGTATCCGCGGGACAGGAGGGAATTCACCCCTCCACTTT
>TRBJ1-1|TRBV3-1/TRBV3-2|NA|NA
CASSRANTEAFF
TGTGCCAGCAGCCGGGCGAACACTGAAGCTTTCTTT
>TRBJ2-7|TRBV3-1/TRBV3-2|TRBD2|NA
CASSRGTTAYEQYF
TGTGCCAGCAGCCGAGGGACTACCGCCTACGAGCAGTACTTC
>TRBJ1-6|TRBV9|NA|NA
CASSERGRGAPLHF
TGTGCCAGCAGCGAGCGGGGCCGGGGGGCCCCCCTCCACTTT
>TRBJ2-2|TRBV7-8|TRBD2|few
CASSPKSGEGTGELFF
TGTGCCAGCAGCCCCAAGAGCGGGGAAGGAACCGGGGAGCTGTTTTTT
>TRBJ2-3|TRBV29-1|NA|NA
CSVRYTDTQYF
TGCAGCGTGAGATACACAGATACGCAGTATTTT
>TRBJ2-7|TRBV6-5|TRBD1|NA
CASSYSYRGSYEQYF
TGTGCCAGCAGTTACTCTTACAGGGGCTCCTACGAGCAGTACTTC
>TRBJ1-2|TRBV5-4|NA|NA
CASLSRRVGGEGYTF
TGTGCCAGCCTGTCCCGTCGGGTCGGGGGTGAGGGCTACACCTTC
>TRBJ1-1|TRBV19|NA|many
CASSASAGHTEAFF
TGTGCCAGTAGTGCATCAGCGGGGCACACTGAAGCTTTCTTT
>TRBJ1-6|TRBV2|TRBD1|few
CASTRTGTANSPLHF
TGTGCCAGCACCCGAACCGGGACAGCTAATTCACCCCTCCACTTT
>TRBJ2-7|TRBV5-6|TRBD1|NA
CASSTGQGIHEQYF
TGTGCCAGCAGCACCGGACAGGGGATCCACGAGCAGTACTTC
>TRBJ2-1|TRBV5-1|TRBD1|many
CASSIRTGDRFF
TGCGCCAGCAGCATCCGGACAGGCGATAGGTTCTTC
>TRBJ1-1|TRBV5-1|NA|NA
CASSLEQGRTEAFF
TGCGCCAGCAGCTTGGAACAGGGACGCACTGAAGCTTTCTTT
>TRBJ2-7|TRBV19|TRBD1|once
CASSMPTGASLYEQYF
TGTGCCAGTAGTATGCCGACAGGGGCGTCCCTCTACGAGCAGTACTTC
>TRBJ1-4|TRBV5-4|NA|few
CATQGTNEKLFF
TGTGCCACCCAGGGAACGAATGAAAAACTGTTTTTT
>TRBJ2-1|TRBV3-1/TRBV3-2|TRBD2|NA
CASSQGTSGGMSEQFF
TGTGCCAGCAGCCAAGGCACTAGCGGGGGGATGTCTGAGCAGTTCTTC
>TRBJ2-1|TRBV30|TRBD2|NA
CAWSPLPGTSGGAYEQFF
TGTGCCTGGAGCCCTTTACCCGGGACTAGCGGGGGGGCCTATGAGCAGTTCTTC
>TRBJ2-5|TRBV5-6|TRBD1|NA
CASSYETGPGIKTQYF
TGTGCCAGCAGCTATGAGACAGGGCCAGGGATAAAGACCCAGTACTTC
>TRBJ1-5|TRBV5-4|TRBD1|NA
CASSSQGAGQPQHF
TGTGCCAGCAGTTCCCAGGGGGCCGGTCAGCCCCAGCATTTT